The entry below describes one T cell receptor beta chain. The data belong to a study of shared clonotypes between healthy human individuals. Profiled with immunoSEQ multiplex PCR; TCRdb holds only in-frame clones, not every one. The table has over a million clones, approximately 96% seen once. The V gene lost 5 bases and the J gene lost 5 bases, with 6 bases spanning the gap. Germline V CDR1 and CDR2: SEHNR, FQNEAQ (reference sequence). The length of the CDR3 is 11 residues. This receptor was obtained from a man aged 25-40 years in good health. Sequencing was done on a sample of naive CD4+ T cells sorted from blood. This sample's subset: CD45RA+ positively selected. V is TRBV7-9 and J is TRBJ2-5; D is unresolved. The CDR3 DNA reads as TGTGCCAGCAGCCGTGGGGAGACCCAGTACTTC. Its protein is CASSRGETQYF.